This T cell receptor beta chain originates from a study of blood T cell repertoires in COVID-19. About the research overall: The origin of the acute and convalescent COVID-19 samples was the United States, Italy and Spain. From T cells, B-cell-depleted T cells, or PBMCs came the material, which was cDNA or gDNA.

Germline V CDR1 and CDR2: KGHDR, SFDVKD. With V trimmed by 0 bases and J by 5 bases, 1 base remained unmatched. The CDR3 has 14 residues. How the authors handled the data: Amplified reference gene primers provided the basis for estimating nucleated cell counts. The repertoire was sequenced with immunoSEQ multiplex PCR; TCRdb's copy has only in-frame clones and lacks some. V and J calls and clone size are copied from that table; D and trimming were computed from the DNA. Of 55,000 to 80,000 clones listed, around 90% are singletons. J is TRBJ2-5 and V is TRBV24-1, with 8 bases matching TRBD2. This receptor was obtained from a man in his forties or fifties with acute or convalescent COVID-19. Material for sequencing was peripheral blood. The CDR3 DNA reads TGTGCCACCAGTGATTTGCGGGGGGGGGAGACCCAGTACTTC. Residues: CATSDLRGGETQYF.